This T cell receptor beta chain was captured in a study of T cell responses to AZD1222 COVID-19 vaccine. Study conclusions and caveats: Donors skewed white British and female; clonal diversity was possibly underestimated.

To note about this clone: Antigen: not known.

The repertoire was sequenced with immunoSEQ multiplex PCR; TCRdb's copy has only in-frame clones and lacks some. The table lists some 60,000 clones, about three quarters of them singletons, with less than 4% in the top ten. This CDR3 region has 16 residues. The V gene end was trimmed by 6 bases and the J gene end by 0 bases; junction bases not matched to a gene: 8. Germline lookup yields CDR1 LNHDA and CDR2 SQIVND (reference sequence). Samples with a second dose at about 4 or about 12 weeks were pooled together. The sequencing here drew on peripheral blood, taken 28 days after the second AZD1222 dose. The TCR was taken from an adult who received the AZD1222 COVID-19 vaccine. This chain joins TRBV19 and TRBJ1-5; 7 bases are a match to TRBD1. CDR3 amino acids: CASSTSGTASNQPQHF. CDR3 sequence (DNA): TGTGCCAGTAGCACATCCGGGACAGCTAGCAATCAGCCCCAGCATTTT.